A single sample gave rise to the 20 T cell receptor beta chains below, sequenced in a study of blood T cell repertoires in COVID-19. The data were produced by immunoSEQ multiplex PCR, yet TCRdb's version contains in-frame clones alone and is incomplete. The table includes about 110,000 clones, 80% to 90% detected once. Sequencing input: peripheral blood. The receptors stem from a woman of 80 years or more with active or convalescent COVID-19.

The chain carries TRBV5-1 and TRBJ2-2; D call uncertain. With 1 base removed from V and 2 bases from J, the gap between germline ends came to 9 bases. The CDR3 contains 15 residues. Germline CDR1 and CDR2: SGHRS and YFSETQ. CDR3 DNA: TGCGCCAGCAGCTTGAGGCAGGATAACACCGGGGAGCTGTTTTTT. Protein product: CASSLRQDNTGELFF.

This clone was detected only a few times. The gene calls are TRBV24-1 and TRBJ1-2; D remains unclear. The length of the CDR3 is 14 residues. CDR1 and CDR2 (germline): KGHDR, SFDVKD. Trimming removed 0 bases from V and 4 bases from J, with 8 bases in between. The CDR3 spells CATSDLGASYGYTF. In nucleotides, the CDR3 is TGTGCCACCAGTGATTTGGGAGCCAGCTATGGCTACACCTTC.

The rearrangement links TRBV5-5 to TRBJ2-2; D unresolved. Per the germline V gene, CDR1 is SGHKS and CDR2 is YYEKEE (reference sequence). V lost 7 bases and J 6 bases, leaving 7 bases between the germline ends. This CDR3 contains 11 residues. CDR3 in amino acids: CASVAAGELFF. Written as DNA, the CDR3 is TGTGCCAGCGTAGCCGCCGGGGAGCTGTTTTTT.

This chain uses TRBV28 with TRBJ1-2, with D possibly being TRBD1 (5 bases). CDR3 length equals 14 residues. V was shortened by 3 bases and J by 4 bases, with 12 bases between the two germline ends. CDR1 is MDHEN and CDR2 is SYDVKM in the germline V gene. CDR3 in DNA: TGTGCCAGCAGTTTCTCGGGGGTGTCCTATGGCTACACCTTC. Residues: CASSFSGVSYGYTF.

V is TRBV7-2 and J is TRBJ2-3, with 11 nucleotides matching TRBD2. CDR3 size: 16 residues. Germline CDR1 reads SGHTA; CDR2 reads FQGNSA. Germline trimming cut 5 bases from V and 6 bases from J; bases unmatched to any gene: 10. The chain's CDR3 is CASSQTKLAGVDTQYF. CDR3 nucleotides: TGTGCCAGCAGCCAAACCAAACTAGCGGGAGTTGATACGCAGTATTTT.

The chain recombines TRBV9 with TRBJ2-3; no firm D call. V was shortened by 0 bases and J by 2 bases, with 10 bases between the two germline ends. Germline lookup yields CDR1 SGDLS and CDR2 YYNGEE. The CDR3 length is 15 residues. The CDR3 coding sequence is TGTGCCAGCAGCGTAGGAGGCAGAACCACAGATACGCAGTATTTT. Amino acid sequence: CASSVGGRTTDTQYF. The full variable domain, completed using reference TRBV9 and TRBJ2-3, is DSGVTQTPKHLITATGQRVTLRCSPRSGDLSVYWYQQSLDQGLQFLIQYYNGEERAKGNILERFSAQQFPDLHSELNLSSLELGDSALYFCASSVGGRTTDTQYFGPGTRLTVL.

This sequence joins TRBV5-1 and TRBJ2-3, with D perhaps TRBD2 (6 bases). The CDR3 contains 14 residues. Germline assignment: CDR1 SGHRS and CDR2 YFSETQ. The V end was cut by 7 bases, the J end by 0 bases, with 12 bases between. The CDR3 sequence is CASGPGTSTDTQYF. The CDR3 DNA reads TGCGCCAGCGGGCCCGGGACTAGCACAGATACGCAGTATTTT.

The chain couples TRBV7-3 to TRBJ2-3, with a tentative D call TRBD2 (5 bases). The V end lost 4 bases, the J end lost 2 bases, and 19 bases lay between the germline ends. The CDR3 contains 17 residues. Germline-derived CDR1 and CDR2 are SGHTA and FQGTGA. CDR3 nucleotides: TGTGCCAGCAGCTCAGTCCCAGGACTCCGAAACACAGATACGCAGTATTTT. Translation gives CASSSVPGLRNTDTQYF.

This clone was recorded only once. The chain's CDR3 is CASSFLAGSYNEQFF. As DNA, the CDR3 is TGTGCCAGCAGCTTCTTAGCGGGATCCTACAATGAGCAGTTCTTC. This chain uses TRBV11-3 with TRBJ2-1, with 8 positions matching TRBD2. The J segment lost 1 base and the V segment lost 3 bases, leaving 2 bases of the junction unmatched. This CDR3 is built from 15 residues. CDR1 is SGHNT, CDR2 YENEEA, per germline.

This rearrangement joins TRBV11-1 to TRBJ1-6, with a weak D call TRBD1 (5 bases). V lost 2 bases and J lost 7, with 15 bases in between. The CDR3 spans 16 residues. The germline V gene has CDR1 SGHAT and CDR2 FQDESV (reference sequence). CDR3 loop: CASSLTGEVRNSPLHF. The CDR3 bases are TGTGCCAGCAGCTTAACGGGGGAAGTGAGGAATTCACCCCTCCACTTT.

Comment on this clone: Distinct nucleotide sequences in the sample also encode this CDR3. V gene TRBV20-1 combines with J gene TRBJ2-7; D may be TRBD2 (5 bases). CDR3 length equals 11 residues. Germline V gene data show CDR1 as DFQATT and CDR2 as SNEGSKA (reference sequence). V shed 3 bases and J shed 5 bases, with 8 bases lying between them. The CDR3 protein is CSARAGHEQYF. In nucleotides, the CDR3 is TGCAGTGCTAGGGCGGGTCACGAGCAGTACTTC.

This chain uses TRBV27 with TRBJ2-7; 10 bases align to TRBD2. The V gene end was trimmed by 1 base and the J gene end by 9 bases; junction bases not matched to a gene: 30. This CDR3 comprises 22 residues. Germline values: CDR1 MNHEY, CDR2 SMNVEV (reference sequence). CDR3 DNA: TGTGCCAGCAGTTTATTAGGGCTAGCGGGAGCTTTAGGCTCGGGGGGTGTGAACTGGCAGTACTTC. It encodes CASSLLGLAGALGSGGVNWQYF.

V usage is TRBV3-1 (or the pseudogene TRBV3-2) and J usage is TRBJ1-2; no firm D call. CDR3 length: 12 amino acids. Trimming cost V 0 bases and J 8 bases, with 7 bases left between them. The germline V gene encodes CDR1 LGHDT and CDR2 YNNKEL (reference sequence). Here the CDR3 reads CASSQDRRGYTF. CDR3 in DNA: TGTGCCAGCAGCCAAGATCGCAGGGGCTACACCTTC.

The CDR3 DNA sequence: TGTGCCAGCAGTTTATCAGGGGCAATTGAAGCTTTCTTT. Protein: CASSLSGAIEAFF. The chain is built from TRBV12-3 or TRBV12-4 and TRBJ1-1; possibly TRBD1 for D (6 bases). V was trimmed by 2 bases and J by 7 bases, leaving 11 bases between them. The CDR3 covers 13 residues.

This clone has a handful of counts. The chain recombines TRBV28 with TRBJ1-2; possibly TRBD1 for D (6 bases). Germline lookup yields CDR1 MDHEN and CDR2 SYDVKM. The CDR3 is 16 amino acids. With 6 bases removed from V and 2 bases from J, the gap between germline ends came to 19 bases. The CDR3 loop is CASRSPLGAANYGYTF. DNA of the CDR3: TGTGCCAGCAGATCTCCATTGGGGGCAGCAAACTATGGCTACACCTTC.

This clone was seen just once. V gene TRBV24-1 combines with J gene TRBJ1-5; D may be TRBD1 (5 bases). This CDR3 is 16 amino acids long. Germline V CDR1 and CDR2: KGHDR, SFDVKD. Trimming shortened V by 4 bases and J by 0 bases, and 12 bases separated the two germline ends. In DNA form, the CDR3 reads TGTGCCACCAGTGACCGGACATTGAATAGCAATCAGCCCCAGCATTTT. It is translated as CATSDRTLNSNQPQHF.

This chain joins TRBV12-5 and TRBJ1-1; D call uncertain. The CDR3 runs to 13 residues. Trimming took off 6 bases at V and 0 bases at J, with 8 bases between the two ends. CDR1 is LGHNT, CDR2 FRNRAP, per germline. CDR3 bases: TGTGCTAGTGGGTTTGAGGTGAACACTGAAGCTTTCTTT. It yields the protein CASGFEVNTEAFF. Using reference TRBV12-5 and TRBJ1-1 for the parts outside the CDR3, the full variable domain is DARVTQTPRHKVTEMGQEVTMRCQPILGHNTVFWYRQTMMQGLELLAYFRNRAPLDDSGMPKDRFSAEMPDATLATLKIQPSEPRDSAVYFCASGFEVNTEAFFGQGTRLTVV.

The genes are TRBV9 and TRBJ2-1; 8 bases map to TRBD2. The J segment lost 9 bases and the V segment lost 0 bases, leaving 8 bases of the junction unmatched. CDR1 SGDLS and CDR2 YYNGEE come from the germline V gene. This CDR3 comprises 15 residues. The chain's CDR3 is CASSVEGAGGLEQFF. The CDR3 DNA is TGTGCCAGCAGCGTAGAGGGCGCGGGAGGTCTTGAGCAGTTCTTC.

This sequence joins TRBV25-1 and TRBJ2-1; 8 nucleotides line up with TRBD1. J gave up 4 bases and V 3 bases, and 8 bases lay outside the gene matches. From germline, CDR1 is MGHDK and CDR2 SYGVNS. The CDR3 sequence is 16 residues long. The CDR3 DNA sequence: TGTGCCAGCAGTGACAGGGGGCAGGGGTTTTACAATGAGCAGTTCTTC. The encoded protein is CASSDRGQGFYNEQFF.

This chain joins TRBV11-2 and TRBJ2-1, with D possibly matching TRBD2 (5 bases). Germline CDR1 is SGHAT and CDR2 is FQNNGV. V was trimmed by 0 bases and J by 6 bases, leaving 12 bases between them. The length of the CDR3 is 15 residues. CDR3 nucleotide sequence: TGTGCCAGCAGCTTAGATCCGGGGAGAAGCAATGAGCAGTTCTTC. It translates to CASSLDPGRSNEQFF.